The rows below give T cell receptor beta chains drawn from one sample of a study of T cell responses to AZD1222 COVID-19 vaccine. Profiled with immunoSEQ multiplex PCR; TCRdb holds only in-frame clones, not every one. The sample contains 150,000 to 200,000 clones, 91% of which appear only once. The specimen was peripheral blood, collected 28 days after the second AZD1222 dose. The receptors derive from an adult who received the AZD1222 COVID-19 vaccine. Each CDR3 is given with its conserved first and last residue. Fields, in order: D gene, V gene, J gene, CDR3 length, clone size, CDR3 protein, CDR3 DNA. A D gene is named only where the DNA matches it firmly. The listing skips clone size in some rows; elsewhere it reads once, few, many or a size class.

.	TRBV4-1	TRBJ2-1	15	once	CASSHPAASVHEQFF	TGCGCCAGCAGCCACCCTGCCGCATCGGTCCATGAGCAGTTCTTC
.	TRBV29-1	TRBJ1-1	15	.	CSASGLSKRAAEAFF	TGCAGCGCGTCAGGACTGTCGAAACGCGCGGCTGAAGCTTTCTTT
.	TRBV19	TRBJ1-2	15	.	CASSIPQGSLGGYTF	TGTGCCAGTAGTATCCCGCAGGGGAGTCTAGGCGGCTACACCTTC
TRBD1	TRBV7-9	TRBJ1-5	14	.	CASSRTGGNQPQHF	TGTGCCAGCAGCCGGACAGGGGGAAATCAGCCCCAGCATTTT
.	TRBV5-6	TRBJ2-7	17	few	CASSRDTGRAASYEQYF	TGTGCCAGCAGCCGGGACACAGGGCGGGCGGCCTCCTACGAGCAGTACTTC
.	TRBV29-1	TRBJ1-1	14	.	CSVERILRDTEAFF	TGCAGCGTTGAGCGGATCTTGCGGGACACTGAAGCTTTCTTT
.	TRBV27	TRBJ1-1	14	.	CASSPNRERAEAFF	TGTGCCAGCAGTCCCAACAGGGAAAGGGCTGAAGCTTTCTTT
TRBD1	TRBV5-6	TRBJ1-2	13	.	CASSGQGAYGYTF	TGTGCCAGCAGCGGACAGGGGGCCTATGGCTACACCTTC
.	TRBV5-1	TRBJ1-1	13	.	CASSRTMNTEAFF	TGCGCCAGCAGCCGAACTATGAACACTGAAGCTTTCTTT
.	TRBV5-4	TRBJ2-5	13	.	CASSSKIQETQYF	TGTGCCAGCAGCTCCAAGATCCAAGAGACCCAGTACTTC
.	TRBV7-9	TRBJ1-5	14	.	CASSFPGGNQPQHF	TGTGCCAGCAGCTTTCCAGGGGGCAATCAGCCCCAGCATTTT
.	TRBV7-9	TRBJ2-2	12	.	CASSYLGGELFF	TGTGCCAGCAGCTACCTAGGAGGGGAGCTGTTTTTT
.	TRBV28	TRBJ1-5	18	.	CASSLFGQSPVSNQPQHF	TGTGCCAGCAGTTTATTTGGACAGAGCCCAGTTAGCAATCAGCCCCAGCATTTT
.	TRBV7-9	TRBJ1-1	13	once	CAVVGDGSTEAFF	TGTGCCGTCGTAGGGGACGGGAGCACTGAAGCTTTCTTT
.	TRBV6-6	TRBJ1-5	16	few	CASSSNSGGGNQPQHF	TGTGCCAGCAGTTCCAACTCGGGGGGGGGCAATCAGCCCCAGCATTTT
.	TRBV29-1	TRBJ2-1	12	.	CSGWSSYNEQFF	TGCAGCGGATGGAGCTCCTACAATGAGCAGTTCTTC
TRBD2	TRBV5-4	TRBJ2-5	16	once	CASSLEAGPRQETQYF	TGTGCCAGCAGCTTGGAAGCGGGACCCAGGCAAGAGACCCAGTACTTC
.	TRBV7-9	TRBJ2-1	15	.	CASSPRDNRGNEQFF	TGTGCCAGCAGCCCGAGGGACAATAGGGGCAATGAGCAGTTCTTC
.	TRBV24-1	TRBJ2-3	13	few	CATSEPGRDTQYF	TGTGCCACCAGTGAACCGGGCAGGGATACGCAGTATTTT
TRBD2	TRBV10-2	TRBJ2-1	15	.	CASSEWLAGLNEQFF	TGCGCCAGCAGTGAGTGGCTAGCGGGACTCAATGAGCAGTTCTTC
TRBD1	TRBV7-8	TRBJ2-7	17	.	CASSLWTGGQLSYEQYF	TGTGCCAGCAGCTTATGGACAGGGGGTCAATTATCCTACGAGCAGTACTTC
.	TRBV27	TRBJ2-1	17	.	CASSLGVGLAGYNEQFF	TGTGCCAGCAGTTTGGGGGTGGGACTCGCGGGATACAATGAGCAGTTCTTC
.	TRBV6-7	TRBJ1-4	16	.	CASRIRDRATNEKLFF	TGTGCCAGCAGAATCCGGGACCGAGCAACTAATGAAAAACTGTTTTTT
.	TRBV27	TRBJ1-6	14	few	CASSLYPYNSPLHF	TGTGCCAGCAGTTTATACCCTTATAATTCACCCCTCCACTTT
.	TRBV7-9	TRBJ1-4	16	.	CASSLRRPFGGEKLFF	TGTGCCAGCAGCTTACGGCGGCCCTTCGGGGGGGAAAAACTGTTTTTT
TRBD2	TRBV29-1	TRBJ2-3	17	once	CSVDTLAGGGGTDTQYF	TGCAGCGTTGACACGCTAGCGGGAGGAGGGGGCACAGATACGCAGTATTTT
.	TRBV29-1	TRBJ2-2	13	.	CSVGQQGGGELFF	TGCAGCGTTGGGCAACAGGGCGGCGGGGAGCTGTTTTTT
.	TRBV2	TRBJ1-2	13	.	CASSEEVNYGYTF	TGTGCCAGCAGTGAAGAAGTCAACTATGGCTACACCTTC
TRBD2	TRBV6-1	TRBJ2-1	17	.	CASSATVAGGSYNEQFF	TGTGCCAGCAGTGCCACTGTAGCGGGGGGCTCCTACAATGAGCAGTTCTTC
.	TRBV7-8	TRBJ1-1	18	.	CASSRTGFSTQMNTEAFF	TGTGCCAGCAGTCGAACAGGGTTCTCCACTCAAATGAACACTGAAGCTTTCTTT
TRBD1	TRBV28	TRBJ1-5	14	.	CASRGGQGHQPQHF	TGTGCCAGCAGAGGCGGACAGGGCCATCAGCCCCAGCATTTT
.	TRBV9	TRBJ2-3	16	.	CASSVFRETSTDTQYF	TGTGCCAGCAGCGTTTTCAGGGAAACTAGCACAGATACGCAGTATTTT
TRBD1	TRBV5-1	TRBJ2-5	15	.	CASRIETGPVFSQYF	TGCGCCAGCAGGATCGAGACAGGGCCAGTTTTTAGCCAGTACTTC
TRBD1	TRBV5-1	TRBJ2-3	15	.	CASSLVGTGADTQYF	TGCGCCAGCAGCCTGGTCGGGACAGGGGCAGATACGCAGTATTTT
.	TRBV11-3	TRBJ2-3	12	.	CASSQGSDTQYF	TGTGCCAGCAGCCAAGGGTCAGATACGCAGTATTTT
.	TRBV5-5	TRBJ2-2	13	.	CASSPQPSGELFF	TGTGCCAGCAGCCCCCAGCCCTCCGGGGAGCTGTTTTTT
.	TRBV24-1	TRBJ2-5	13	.	CATSEAGIETQYF	TGTGCCACCAGTGAGGCAGGGATCGAGACCCAGTACTTC
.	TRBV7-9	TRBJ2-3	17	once	CASSPLREGWFTDTQYF	TGTGCCAGCAGCCCCCTTCGTGAAGGGTGGTTTACAGATACGCAGTATTTT
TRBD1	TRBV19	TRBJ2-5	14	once	CASMLQGAEETQYF	TGTGCCAGTATGTTACAGGGGGCGGAAGAGACCCAGTACTTC
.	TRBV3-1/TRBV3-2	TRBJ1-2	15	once	CASSQVPGPNYGYTF	TGTGCCAGCAGCCAAGTTCCAGGGCCGAACTATGGCTACACCTTC
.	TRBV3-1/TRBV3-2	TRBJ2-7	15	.	CASSPQTGPSYEQYF	TGTGCCAGCAGCCCGCAAACAGGGCCCTCCTACGAGCAGTACTTC
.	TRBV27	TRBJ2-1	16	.	CASRALEARSYNEQFF	TGTGCCAGCAGGGCCTTGGAGGCCCGCTCCTACAATGAGCAGTTCTTC
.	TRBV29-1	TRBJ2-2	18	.	CSVDRSRASAGSTGELFF	TGCAGCGTTGATAGATCCAGGGCAAGTGCGGGATCTACCGGGGAGCTGTTTTTT
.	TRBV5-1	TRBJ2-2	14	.	CASSLGPNTGELFF	TGCGCCAGCAGCTTGGGTCCGAACACCGGGGAGCTGTTTTTT
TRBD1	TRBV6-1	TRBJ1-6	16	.	CASSVSPGQGDSPLHF	TGTGCCAGCAGTGTCTCACCGGGACAGGGGGATTCACCCCTCCACTTT
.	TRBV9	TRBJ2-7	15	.	CASSVEGRSGGEQYF	TGTGCCAGCAGCGTAGAGGGCCGGTCCGGGGGAGAGCAGTACTTC
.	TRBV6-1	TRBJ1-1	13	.	CASSEVVNTEAFF	TGTGCCAGCAGTGAGGTGGTGAACACTGAAGCTTTCTTT
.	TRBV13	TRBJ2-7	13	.	CASSLGVGYEQYF	TGTGCCAGCAGCTTGGGGGTCGGCTACGAGCAGTACTTC
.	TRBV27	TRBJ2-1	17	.	CASKLVPMTETYNEQFF	TGTGCCAGCAAACTTGTGCCGATGACGGAGACCTACAATGAGCAGTTCTTC
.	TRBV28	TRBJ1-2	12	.	CASSYLAGGYTF	TGTGCCAGCAGTTACCTGGCAGGCGGCTACACCTTC
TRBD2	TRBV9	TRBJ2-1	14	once	CASSVGGRATEQFF	TGTGCCAGCAGCGTAGGTGGGAGGGCCACTGAGCAGTTCTTC
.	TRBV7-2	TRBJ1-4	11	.	CASSLGGQLFF	TGTGCCAGCAGCTTAGGGGGACAACTGTTTTTT
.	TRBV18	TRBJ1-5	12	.	CASSEGNQPQHF	TGTGCCAGCTCAGAAGGGAATCAGCCCCAGCATTTT